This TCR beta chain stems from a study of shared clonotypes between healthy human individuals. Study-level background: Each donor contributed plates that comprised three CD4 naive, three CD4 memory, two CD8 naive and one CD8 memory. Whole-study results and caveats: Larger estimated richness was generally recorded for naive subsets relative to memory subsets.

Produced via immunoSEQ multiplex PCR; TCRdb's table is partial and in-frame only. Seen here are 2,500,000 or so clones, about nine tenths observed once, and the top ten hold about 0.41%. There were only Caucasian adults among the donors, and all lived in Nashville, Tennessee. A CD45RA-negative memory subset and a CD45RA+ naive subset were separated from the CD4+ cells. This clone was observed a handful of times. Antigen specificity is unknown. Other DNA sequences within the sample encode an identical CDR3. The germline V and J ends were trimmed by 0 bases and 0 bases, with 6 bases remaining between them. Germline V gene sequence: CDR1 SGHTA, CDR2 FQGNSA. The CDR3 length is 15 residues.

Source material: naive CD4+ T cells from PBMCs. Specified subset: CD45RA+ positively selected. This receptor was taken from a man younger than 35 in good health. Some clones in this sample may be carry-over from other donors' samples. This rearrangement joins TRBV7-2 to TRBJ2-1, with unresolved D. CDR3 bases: TGTGCCAGCAGCTTAGCGTCTAGCTCCTACAATGAGCAGTTCTTC. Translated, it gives CASSLASSSYNEQFF.